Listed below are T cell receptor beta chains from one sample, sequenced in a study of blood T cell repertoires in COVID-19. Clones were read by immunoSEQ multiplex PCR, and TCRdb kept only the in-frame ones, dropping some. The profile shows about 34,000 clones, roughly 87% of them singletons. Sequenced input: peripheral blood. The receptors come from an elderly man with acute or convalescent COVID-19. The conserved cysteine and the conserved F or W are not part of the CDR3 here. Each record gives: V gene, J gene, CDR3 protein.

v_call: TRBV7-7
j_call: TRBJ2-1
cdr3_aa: ASSTGLAGAHEQF

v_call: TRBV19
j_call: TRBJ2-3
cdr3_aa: ASSPDRASTDTQY

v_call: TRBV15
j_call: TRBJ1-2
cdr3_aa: ATSRGSSPTGGYT

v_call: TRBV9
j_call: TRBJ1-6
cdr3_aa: ASSVEGVWNSPLH

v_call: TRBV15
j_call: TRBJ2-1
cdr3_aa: ATSRWTGGVNEQF

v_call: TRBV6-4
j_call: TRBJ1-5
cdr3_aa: ASSDTGEGNQPQH

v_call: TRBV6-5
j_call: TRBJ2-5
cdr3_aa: ATWRDGGETQY

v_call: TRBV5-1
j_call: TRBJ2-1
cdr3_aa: ASSEILAGGGEQF

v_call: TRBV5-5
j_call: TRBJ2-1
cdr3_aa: ASSRGYSDNEQF

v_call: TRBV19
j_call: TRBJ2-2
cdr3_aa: ASSSPRQGNTGELF

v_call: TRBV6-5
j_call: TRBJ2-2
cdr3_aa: ASSFFLSNTGELF

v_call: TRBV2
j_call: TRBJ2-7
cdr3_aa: ASRTGGQRYEQY

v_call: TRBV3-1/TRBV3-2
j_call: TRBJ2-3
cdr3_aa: ASSQEAGPPDTQY

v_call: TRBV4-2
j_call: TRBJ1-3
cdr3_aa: ASSQEDRGTGNTIY

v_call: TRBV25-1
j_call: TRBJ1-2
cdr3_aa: ASSEVGRTANYGYT

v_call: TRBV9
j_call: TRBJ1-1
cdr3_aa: ASSVGRRGDTEAF

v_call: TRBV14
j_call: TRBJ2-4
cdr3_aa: ASSQAGRGLAKNIQY

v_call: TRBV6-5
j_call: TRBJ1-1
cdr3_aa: ASIPGGTNTEAF

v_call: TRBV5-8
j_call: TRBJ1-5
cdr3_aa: ASSFRGTAKNQPQH

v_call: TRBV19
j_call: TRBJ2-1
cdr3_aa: ASINEHRGDNEQF

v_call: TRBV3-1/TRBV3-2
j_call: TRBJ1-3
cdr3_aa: ASSQTRTGNTIY

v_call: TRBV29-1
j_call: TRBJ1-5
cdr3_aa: SVEEGSGPIQPQH

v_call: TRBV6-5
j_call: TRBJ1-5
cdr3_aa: ASTPGMVQPQH

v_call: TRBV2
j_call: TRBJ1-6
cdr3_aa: ASSPAGSSNSPLH

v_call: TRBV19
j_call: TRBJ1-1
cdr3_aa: ASSTTGDTEAF

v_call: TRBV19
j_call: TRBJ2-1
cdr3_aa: ASLLAGGGNEQF

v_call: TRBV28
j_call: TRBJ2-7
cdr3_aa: ASSINRGREQY

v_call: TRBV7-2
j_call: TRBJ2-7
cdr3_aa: ASSLAGRQGGSLLVPFYEQY